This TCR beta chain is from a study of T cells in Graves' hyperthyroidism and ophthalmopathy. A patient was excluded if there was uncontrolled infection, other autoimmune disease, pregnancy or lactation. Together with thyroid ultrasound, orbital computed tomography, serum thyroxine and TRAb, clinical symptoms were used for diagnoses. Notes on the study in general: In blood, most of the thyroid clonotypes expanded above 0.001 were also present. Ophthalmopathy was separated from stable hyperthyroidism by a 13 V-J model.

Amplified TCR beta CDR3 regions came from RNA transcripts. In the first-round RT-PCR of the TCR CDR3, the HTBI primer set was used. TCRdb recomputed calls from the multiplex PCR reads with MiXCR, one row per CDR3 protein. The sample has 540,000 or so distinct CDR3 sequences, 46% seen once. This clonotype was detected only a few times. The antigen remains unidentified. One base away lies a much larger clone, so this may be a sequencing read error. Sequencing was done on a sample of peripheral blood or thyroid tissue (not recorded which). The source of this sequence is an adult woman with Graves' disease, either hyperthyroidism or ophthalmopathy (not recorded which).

This chain's CDR3 is CASSLVWGDRDEQHF. CDR3 bases: TGTGCCAGCAGCTTGGTATGGGGGGATCGCGACGAGCAGCACTTC. The rearrangement joins TRBV10-3 to TRBJ2-7, with D possibly matching TRBD2 (6 bases). The CDR3 has 15 residues. Germline V CDR1 and CDR2: ENHRY, SYGVKD.